This T cell receptor beta chain was found in a study of shared clonotypes between healthy human individuals. General observations from the study: The diversity represented, both genetic and in exposure history, was limited by few donors.

CDR3 length: 14 residues. Trimming removed 0 bases from V and 2 bases from J, with 7 bases in between. The germline V gene has CDR1 KGHSH and CDR2 LQKENI. With respect to this clone: The target antigen is unknown.

Donation came from healthy HIV-negative adults that had no recent acute infections or vaccinations. Splitting of each subset's genomic DNA was done evenly across several immunoSEQ plates. The assay was immunoSEQ multiplex PCR, and TCRdb's table has in-frame clones only and misses some. This sample yields about 560,000 clones, of which around three quarters are seen a single time; 12% belongs to the top ten. The receptor comes from a woman between 40 and 50 years old in good health. Some clones in this sample may be carry-over from other donors' samples. This chain uses TRBV18 with TRBJ1-2; possible D gene TRBD1, 5 bases. The sample was PBMCs. This CDR3 reads CASSPPNRNYGYTF. DNA for the CDR3: TGTGCCAGCTCACCACCGAACAGGAACTATGGCTACACCTTC.